Listed below are T cell receptor beta chains from one sample, sequenced in a study of naive and memory T cell subsets. Via MiXCR, TCRdb re-called the UMI-ligation and nested PCR reads, giving one row per CDR3 protein. The sample records more than 100,000 distinct CDR3 sequences, roughly 32% being singletons. Material: central memory CD4+ T cells from blood. These receptors were obtained from a human donor in good health. CDR3s include the opening cysteine and the closing phenylalanine or tryptophan. A D gene is named only where the DNA matches it firmly. A clone size is listed for some rows: how often the clone was seen (once, few, many), or a class if it is expanded.

D gene: TRBD2
J gene: TRBJ2-7
clone size: few
V gene: TRBV28
CDR3 DNA: TGTGCCAGCGGTTCGGGGGGGAAATTTTCCTACGAGCAGTACTTC
CDR3 protein: CASGSGGKFSYEQYF

D gene: -
J gene: TRBJ2-3
clone size: -
V gene: TRBV30
CDR3 DNA: TGTGCCTGGAGAGAAAACACAGATACGCAGTATTTT
CDR3 protein: CAWRENTDTQYF

D gene: TRBD1
J gene: TRBJ1-4
clone size: few
V gene: TRBV5-1
CDR3 DNA: TGCGCCAGCAGCGGCAGGGGGACAGCTAATGAAAAACTGTTTTTT
CDR3 protein: CASSGRGTANEKLFF

D gene: -
J gene: TRBJ2-1
clone size: few
V gene: TRBV12-3/TRBV12-4
CDR3 DNA: TGTGCCAGCAGTTTGTCCGCCGACCTAAGGCAGTTCTTC
CDR3 protein: CASSLSADLRQFF

D gene: TRBD2
J gene: TRBJ2-1
clone size: few
V gene: TRBV18
CDR3 DNA: TGTGCCAGCTCCCCCTCCGGGACTAGACTCTACAATGAGCAGTTCTTC
CDR3 protein: CASSPSGTRLYNEQFF

D gene: -
J gene: TRBJ2-5
clone size: many
V gene: TRBV5-1
CDR3 DNA: TGCGCCAGCAGCTTGGATTCCAGTACGGAGACCCAGTACTTC
CDR3 protein: CASSLDSSTETQYF

D gene: -
J gene: TRBJ2-1
clone size: -
V gene: TRBV20-1
CDR3 DNA: TGCAGTGCTAGAGGGGCCTTCGCGGGAAGCTCCTACAATGAGCAGTTCTTC
CDR3 protein: CSARGAFAGSSYNEQFF

D gene: TRBD1
J gene: TRBJ1-1
clone size: few
V gene: TRBV12-3/TRBV12-4
CDR3 DNA: TGTGCCAGCAGCAGGGACAGGGCGAACACTGAAGCTTTCTTT
CDR3 protein: CASSRDRANTEAFF

D gene: TRBD2
J gene: TRBJ2-1
clone size: few
V gene: TRBV6-6
CDR3 DNA: TGTGCCAGCAGTTACTCGCGGCCGGGACTAGCGGGAGCGGCATCACCCTACAATGAGCAGTTCTTC
CDR3 protein: CASSYSRPGLAGAASPYNEQFF

D gene: -
J gene: TRBJ2-1
clone size: once
V gene: TRBV12-3/TRBV12-4
CDR3 DNA: TGTGCCAGCAGTTCGTGGTCAGGGGGGTCCGGTGAGCAGTTCTTC
CDR3 protein: CASSSWSGGSGEQFF

D gene: -
J gene: TRBJ2-2
clone size: few
V gene: TRBV11-2
CDR3 DNA: TGTGCCAGCAGAAAAACCACCGGGGAGCTGTTTTTT
CDR3 protein: CASRKTTGELFF

D gene: -
J gene: TRBJ2-3
clone size: -
V gene: TRBV20-1
CDR3 DNA: TGCAGTGCTACCCGTCTAGGCGGGAATACAGATACGCAGTATTTT
CDR3 protein: CSATRLGGNTDTQYF

D gene: -
J gene: TRBJ1-1
clone size: -
V gene: TRBV11-2
CDR3 DNA: TGTGCCAGCAGCCCGACAGGGAACACTGAAGCTTTCTTT
CDR3 protein: CASSPTGNTEAFF

D gene: TRBD1
J gene: TRBJ1-1
clone size: -
V gene: TRBV23-1
CDR3 DNA: TGCGCCAGCAACAATAAACGTGTCAAGGGGGCAACTCTGTTT
CDR3 protein: CASNNKRVKGATLF

D gene: -
J gene: TRBJ2-7
clone size: few
V gene: TRBV5-1
CDR3 DNA: TGCGCCAGCAGCTTGTTGGGGGATTACGAGCAGTACTTC
CDR3 protein: CASSLLGDYEQYF

D gene: TRBD2
J gene: TRBJ2-7
clone size: -
V gene: TRBV3-1
CDR3 DNA: TGTGCCAGCAGCTTGGGACCTAGCGGCTCCTACGAGCAGTACTTC
CDR3 protein: CASSLGPSGSYEQYF

D gene: TRBD1
J gene: TRBJ1-2
clone size: -
V gene: TRBV28
CDR3 DNA: TGTGCCAGCAGTTTTCCACACTCAGGGGGCCCTTCCTTC
CDR3 protein: CASSFPHSGGPSF

D gene: -
J gene: TRBJ1-5
clone size: -
V gene: TRBV3-1
CDR3 DNA: TGTGCCAGCAGCCACTGGGGGGCCCGGCAGCCCCAGCATTTT
CDR3 protein: CASSHWGARQPQHF

D gene: -
J gene: TRBJ2-3
clone size: -
V gene: TRBV28
CDR3 DNA: TGTGCCAGCATGTGGGGGACTAGCACAGATACGCAGTATTTT
CDR3 protein: CASMWGTSTDTQYF

D gene: TRBD1
J gene: TRBJ2-5
clone size: -
V gene: TRBV7-3
CDR3 DNA: TGTGCCAGCAGCCGACAAAATCCACCCACAGGGGTAGGAACCCAGTACTTC
CDR3 protein: CASSRQNPPTGVGTQYF

D gene: TRBD1
J gene: TRBJ2-5
clone size: few
V gene: TRBV5-1
CDR3 DNA: TGCGCCAGCAGCGCCGGGACAGAAGAGACCCAGTACTTC
CDR3 protein: CASSAGTEETQYF

D gene: -
J gene: TRBJ2-7
clone size: few
V gene: TRBV6-1
CDR3 DNA: TGTGCCAGCAGTAATTCCTACAGGTCCTACGAGCAGTACTTC
CDR3 protein: CASSNSYRSYEQYF

D gene: TRBD2
J gene: TRBJ2-1
clone size: few
V gene: TRBV4-3
CDR3 DNA: TGCGCCAGCAGCCATCGATTAGCGGGAGGGCCTCGGAATGAGCAGTTCTTC
CDR3 protein: CASSHRLAGGPRNEQFF

D gene: -
J gene: TRBJ1-1
clone size: -
V gene: TRBV28
CDR3 DNA: TGTGCCAGCAGTCTACCGACAGGCCCTGAAGCTTTCTTT
CDR3 protein: CASSLPTGPEAFF

D gene: -
J gene: TRBJ1-1
clone size: -
V gene: TRBV14
CDR3 DNA: TGTGCCAGCAGCCAAGATTTGCACAGTGAAGCTTTCTTT
CDR3 protein: CASSQDLHSEAFF

D gene: TRBD2
J gene: TRBJ2-3
clone size: few
V gene: TRBV28
CDR3 DNA: TGTGCCAGCAGTTCCCCTAGCGGGGGTTACACAGATACGCAGTATTTT
CDR3 protein: CASSSPSGGYTDTQYF

D gene: -
J gene: TRBJ2-3
clone size: few
V gene: TRBV7-3
CDR3 DNA: TGTGCCAGCAGCTTAAATCTAGTTGCCACAGATACGCAGTATTTT
CDR3 protein: CASSLNLVATDTQYF

D gene: -
J gene: TRBJ2-3
clone size: -
V gene: TRBV24-1
CDR3 DNA: TGTGCCACCAGTGAAACCTTAAGCGGTAGGAACACAGATACGCAGTATTTT
CDR3 protein: CATSETLSGRNTDTQYF

D gene: -
J gene: TRBJ1-6
clone size: -
V gene: TRBV27
CDR3 DNA: TGTGCCAGCAGTCACCGCGGGACAAGCAATTCACCCCTCCACTTT
CDR3 protein: CASSHRGTSNSPLHF

D gene: -
J gene: TRBJ2-3
clone size: -
V gene: TRBV2
CDR3 DNA: TGTGCCAGCAGGGCGGGGTTGGTGGATACGCAGTATTTT
CDR3 protein: CASRAGLVDTQYF

D gene: -
J gene: TRBJ2-7
clone size: few
V gene: TRBV28
CDR3 DNA: -
CDR3 protein: CASILEDEQYF

D gene: TRBD2
J gene: TRBJ2-1
clone size: -
V gene: TRBV6-2/TRBV6-3
CDR3 DNA: TGTGCCAGCACCCGAAGGCTAGCGGACAATGAGCAGTTCTTC
CDR3 protein: CASTRRLADNEQFF

D gene: TRBD2
J gene: TRBJ2-3
clone size: -
V gene: TRBV6-5
CDR3 DNA: TGTGCCAGCAGTTACTCGCTCCCTAGCGGGAGGGCCAGGAAAGATACGCAGTATTTT
CDR3 protein: CASSYSLPSGRARKDTQYF

D gene: -
J gene: TRBJ1-1
clone size: few
V gene: TRBV10-1
CDR3 DNA: TGCGCCAGCAGTGAAATTGTCGGGACTGAAGCTTTCTTT
CDR3 protein: CASSEIVGTEAFF

D gene: -
J gene: TRBJ2-1
clone size: -
V gene: TRBV30
CDR3 DNA: TGTGCCTGGAGTGGAAATGAGCAGTTCTTC
CDR3 protein: CAWSGNEQFF

D gene: TRBD2
J gene: TRBJ2-6
clone size: many
V gene: TRBV5-1
CDR3 DNA: TGCGCCAGCAGCTTGGAGGGACTAGGCGGGGCCAACGTCCTGACTTTC
CDR3 protein: CASSLEGLGGANVLTF

D gene: TRBD2
J gene: TRBJ2-5
clone size: few
V gene: TRBV19
CDR3 DNA: TGTGCCAGTAGTATCGGCGGGAGGGCCGTTGAGACCCAGTACTTC
CDR3 protein: CASSIGGRAVETQYF

D gene: TRBD1
J gene: TRBJ2-7
clone size: once
V gene: TRBV13
CDR3 DNA: TGTGCCAGCAGGGGGACAGGGATGTCCTACGAGCAGTACTTC
CDR3 protein: CASRGTGMSYEQYF

D gene: -
J gene: TRBJ1-4
clone size: -
V gene: TRBV12-3/TRBV12-4
CDR3 DNA: TGTGCCAGCAGCCCCGGGCCGCTAGATTCCCAAAAACTGTTTTTT
CDR3 protein: CASSPGPLDSQKLFF

D gene: TRBD1
J gene: TRBJ1-3
clone size: -
V gene: TRBV12-3/TRBV12-4
CDR3 DNA: TGTGCCAGCAGTTATAAGGGGACAGGGCTTTACGGAAACACCATATATTTT
CDR3 protein: CASSYKGTGLYGNTIYF

D gene: -
J gene: TRBJ2-1
clone size: few
V gene: TRBV29-1
CDR3 DNA: TGCAGCGTTGATCCGGGATACAATGAGCAGTTCTTC
CDR3 protein: CSVDPGYNEQFF

D gene: TRBD2
J gene: TRBJ2-1
clone size: -
V gene: TRBV27
CDR3 DNA: TGTGCCAGCAGAGCGGGAGGGGTCAATGAGCAGTTCTTC
CDR3 protein: CASRAGGVNEQFF

D gene: -
J gene: TRBJ2-1
clone size: few
V gene: TRBV4-3
CDR3 DNA: TGCGCCAGCAGCCAAGTCCCGATGAGGAATGAGCAGTTCTTC
CDR3 protein: CASSQVPMRNEQFF

D gene: -
J gene: TRBJ1-1
clone size: -
V gene: TRBV11-2
CDR3 DNA: TGTGCCAGCAGCCAACGTGACAGGACGAACACTGAAGCTTTCTTT
CDR3 protein: CASSQRDRTNTEAFF

D gene: -
J gene: TRBJ2-3
clone size: -
V gene: TRBV11-2
CDR3 DNA: TGTGCCAGCAGCTCCGGACCCTTGGCAGATACGCAGTATTTT
CDR3 protein: CASSSGPLADTQYF

D gene: -
J gene: TRBJ2-5
clone size: -
V gene: TRBV7-2
CDR3 DNA: TGTGCCAGCAGCCCGACCGCGCGGGTCCTTGAGACCCAGTACTTC
CDR3 protein: CASSPTARVLETQYF

D gene: -
J gene: TRBJ2-3
clone size: -
V gene: TRBV13
CDR3 DNA: TGTGCCAGCAGCCCTCGGACTCCTCATAGCACAGATACGCAGTATTTT
CDR3 protein: CASSPRTPHSTDTQYF

D gene: -
J gene: TRBJ2-7
clone size: -
V gene: TRBV5-1
CDR3 DNA: TGCGCCAGCAGCTTGGGCCCTCAGGGGAGGGGCTACGAGCAGTACTTC
CDR3 protein: CASSLGPQGRGYEQYF

D gene: TRBD1
J gene: TRBJ1-1
clone size: few
V gene: TRBV28
CDR3 DNA: TGTGCCAGCAGCCGGATCGACAGGGGAGAGGCTGAAGCTTTCTTT
CDR3 protein: CASSRIDRGEAEAFF

D gene: TRBD1
J gene: TRBJ2-7
clone size: few
V gene: TRBV4-1
CDR3 DNA: TGCGCCAGCAGCCAAGATTGGGGACAGGGGACGCACGAGCAGTACTTC
CDR3 protein: CASSQDWGQGTHEQYF

D gene: -
J gene: TRBJ2-2
clone size: few
V gene: TRBV5-1
CDR3 DNA: TGCGCCAGCAGCGCGTACACCGGGGAGCTGTTTTTT
CDR3 protein: CASSAYTGELFF

D gene: TRBD2
J gene: TRBJ2-1
clone size: -
V gene: TRBV19
CDR3 DNA: TGTGCCAGTAGCTCGACTAGCGGGAGCCACAATGAGCAGTTCTTC
CDR3 protein: CASSSTSGSHNEQFF

D gene: -
J gene: TRBJ1-2
clone size: -
V gene: TRBV9
CDR3 DNA: TGTGCCAGCAGCGCTAGGCCACTTCCGGGACAAGGCTTCTATGGCTACACCTTC
CDR3 protein: CASSARPLPGQGFYGYTF

D gene: TRBD2
J gene: TRBJ2-2
clone size: few
V gene: TRBV11-3
CDR3 DNA: TGTGCCAGCAGCCGCGGACTAGCGGGAACCCTTGCGAACACCGGGGAGCTGTTTTTT
CDR3 protein: CASSRGLAGTLANTGELFF

D gene: TRBD1
J gene: TRBJ2-1
clone size: -
V gene: TRBV11-2
CDR3 DNA: TGTGCCAGCAGCCCAACCGCCGGGACAGGGGGTTACAATGAGCAGTTCTTC
CDR3 protein: CASSPTAGTGGYNEQFF

D gene: -
J gene: TRBJ2-2
clone size: many
V gene: TRBV4-1
CDR3 DNA: TGCGCCAGCAGTCGGGCAGAGAACACCGGGGAGCTGTTTTTT
CDR3 protein: CASSRAENTGELFF

D gene: TRBD2
J gene: TRBJ2-3
clone size: few
V gene: TRBV15
CDR3 DNA: TGTGCCACCAGCACAGAACTAGCGACGGTAACAGATACGCAGTATTTT
CDR3 protein: CATSTELATVTDTQYF